This T cell receptor (beta chain) was captured in a study of shared clonotypes between healthy human individuals (TCRdb year 2020). A note on the overall study: The cohort included three men and a couple of women between 18 and 49 years of age. For each donor, three plates each were used for CD4 naive and CD4 memory, two plates were used for CD8 naive, and one plate was used for CD8 memory. To estimate repertoire size and how much clonotype sharing occurs between individuals, the study deeply sequenced the blood TCR repertoires of five healthy adults. Different laboratories and diverse techniques were used to prepare libraries and sequence TCR repertoires, to increase sequencing depth and limit assay-specific biases. Between about 0.8 and 9 billion PBMCs per donor were obtained by leukapheresis. The study at large found these results: Because the study included only a small number of donors, the genetic and exposure-history diversity represented was limited. Pairwise subsampling led to the expectation that sequencing depth would affect the degree of clonotype sharing among donors. Rarefaction of sorted-subset datasets indicated incomplete sequencing despite the large sequencing depth. Sharing across several donors was observed for roughly 5.4% of naive CD4, 3% to 4% of naive CD8, 2% to 2.5% of memory CD4, and about 0.4% of memory CD8 clonotypes. Larger estimated clonotype richness was generally found for naive subsets than for memory subsets. Compared with non-shared clonotypes, the clonotypes found in all four sorted-subset donors had higher generation probabilities. Only blood was sampled, and tissue TCR repertoires likely differ from those in blood.

The donors were healthy, HIV-negative adults with no recently reported acute infections or vaccinations. Every donor was a Caucasian adult residing in Nashville, Tennessee, USA. CD4+ T cells were enriched through magnetic negative selection, after which naive cells were positively selected on CD45RA and the remaining negative fraction served as the memory subset. Blood was obtained by leukapheresis, after which PBMCs were separated by Ficoll-Histopaque density gradient centrifugation and cryopreserved in liquid nitrogen vapor phase. Analytical flow cytometry was used to check the purity and quantity of each magnetically sorted T cell population. From each sorted fraction, genomic DNA was isolated and quantified by UV absorbance on a Nanodrop 2000c. TCR CDR3 regions were amplified from genomic DNA by multiplex PCR using the deep immunoSEQ assay. Genomic DNA extracted from each cell subset was distributed evenly over all wells of several immunoSEQ 96-well plates, and each plate served as one replicate. For sorted subsets, each replicate PCR was loaded with roughly 200 ng genomic DNA, equivalent to 30,000 or so T cell genomes. Purified libraries were measured with a Qubit 3.0 fluorometer, size-checked on a Bioanalyzer 2100, and measured again with the KAPA Library Quantification kit. Each immunoSEQ 96-well plate was sequenced on its own single-read 150-cycle Illumina NextSeq 550 flow cell. Under the source paper's analysis protocol: Because only junctional sequences without quality scores were contained in the immunoSEQ output, filtering matching that applied to full-length reads could not be performed. Sequences were annotated with PyIR, a Python wrapper for IgBLAST v1.9, and V/J genes and CDR3 were assigned using IMGT germline references. Any read was removed if the V/J assignment was weak (E-value above 1e-6), the CDR3 was missing, or the read contained stop codons, out-of-frame junctions, or ambiguous translated residues. V3J clonotypes were defined as sequences sharing the same inferred V gene, J gene, and CDR3 amino acid sequence. Percentage overlap between repertoires was computed as shared unique clonotypes divided by the size of the smaller repertoire. Richness of each repertoire was evaluated using RTK rarefaction, the Chao1 estimator, and Recon v2.1 estimates of unobserved clonotypes. OLGA was used to compute generation probabilities for all TCRbeta clonotypes that the gDNA method yielded from several donors. Drawn from immuneACCESS, this table holds only the in-frame rearrangements with V and J called that TCRdb kept. Clones are partly lost; checked studies trace under half to an unresolved V gene and leave the rest unexplained. V and J calls and clone size are copied from that table; D and trimming were computed from the DNA. Present in this sample are roughly 2.5 million clones, more than 80% of which were seen just once. The ten largest account for under 0.15% of the sample.

The trim is 0 bases for V and 4 bases for J, with a gap of 12 bases between the germline ends. Via the germline V gene, CDR1 is SGHAT and CDR2 FQNNGV. From cysteine to phenylalanine, the CDR3 is 15 amino acids long. The read is trimmed to its CDR3 DNA, 45 bases read in frame from base 1. Comment on this clone: Its antigen remains undetermined. Base quality data are lacking; no much larger clone is found one base away.

The receptor's source is a man in his late teens or twenties in good health. The sequenced sample was naive CD4+ T cells sorted from blood. Interpreted using the paper, the cell subset or site label stands for: CD45RA+ positively selected. This receptor chain uses TRBV11-2 and TRBJ1-2; the D gene is unclear. The bases read TGTGCCAGCAGCTTAGACCCCGGAGAGGTCTATGGCTACACCTTC. This gives the protein CASSLDPGEVYGYTF.